The rows below give T cell receptor beta chains drawn from one sample of a study of OX40 agonist ivuxolimab in advanced cancers. Sequencing was performed with immunoSEQ multiplex PCR; in TCRdb, only in-frame clones are kept and a portion is missing. The sample consists of more than 35,000 clones, approximately 80% of them appearing once. The sequencing used CD4+ or CD8+ T cells sorted from blood, collected in a trial of the OX40 agonist ivuxolimab. Receptors were obtained from an adult with an advanced solid tumor such as melanoma, head and neck, liver or kidney cancer. The conserved cysteine and the conserved F or W are not part of the CDR3 here.

v_call: TRBV12-1; j_call: TRBJ1-5; cdr3_aa: ASSASHGPYSNQPQH
v_call: TRBV7-3; j_call: TRBJ2-1; cdr3_aa: ASSYDSSSYNEQF
v_call: TRBV7-6; j_call: TRBJ2-7; cdr3_aa: ASSTEGGRYEQY
v_call: TRBV7-9; j_call: TRBJ1-1; cdr3_aa: ASSVGGGTEAF
v_call: TRBV7-9; j_call: TRBJ2-1; cdr3_aa: ASSLAGVSYNEQF
v_call: TRBV29-1; j_call: TRBJ2-7; cdr3_aa: SVEDQEQGVYEQY
v_call: TRBV7-8; j_call: TRBJ2-4; cdr3_aa: ASSLVGGKRDIQY
v_call: TRBV6-5; j_call: TRBJ1-1; cdr3_aa: ASRWTVNTEAF
v_call: TRBV6-5; j_call: TRBJ2-3; cdr3_aa: ASSPGLGGTDTQY
v_call: TRBV27; j_call: TRBJ2-7; cdr3_aa: ASSISGTSYEQY
v_call: TRBV15; j_call: TRBJ1-2; cdr3_aa: ATSRTGHYGYT
v_call: TRBV7-9; j_call: TRBJ2-6; cdr3_aa: ASSLGGPGANVLT
v_call: TRBV4-1; j_call: TRBJ1-2; cdr3_aa: ASSQEVAYGYT
v_call: TRBV6-5; j_call: TRBJ1-6; cdr3_aa: ASSYSVGGNSPLH
v_call: TRBV6-6; j_call: TRBJ1-1; cdr3_aa: ASSYKGTGINTEAF
v_call: TRBV2; j_call: TRBJ1-1; cdr3_aa: ASSVTGTNTEAF
v_call: TRBV30; j_call: TRBJ2-1; cdr3_aa: AWSVSSGGDEQF
v_call: TRBV27; j_call: TRBJ2-3; cdr3_aa: ASNQGDTQY
v_call: TRBV29-1; j_call: TRBJ2-1; cdr3_aa: SVEDGGDRSIYNEQF
v_call: TRBV12-5; j_call: TRBJ1-1; cdr3_aa: ASGLMNTEAF
v_call: TRBV10-3; j_call: TRBJ2-7; cdr3_aa: AISDPGEPYYEQY
v_call: TRBV30; j_call: TRBJ1-6; cdr3_aa: AWSLDDNSPLH
v_call: TRBV19; j_call: TRBJ1-2; cdr3_aa: ASSDSPYGYT
v_call: TRBV4-1; j_call: TRBJ1-4; cdr3_aa: ASSAGERTGREKLF
v_call: TRBV5-6; j_call: TRBJ1-2; cdr3_aa: ASSLGAGGGYGYT
v_call: TRBV7-6; j_call: TRBJ2-7; cdr3_aa: ASSSSTSGASWGQY
v_call: TRBV5-6; j_call: TRBJ2-7; cdr3_aa: ASSLDRLQLSYEQY
v_call: TRBV5-4; j_call: TRBJ1-1; cdr3_aa: ASSPVHSNTEAF
v_call: TRBV11-3; j_call: TRBJ2-1; cdr3_aa: ASSPRGSGRANEQF
v_call: TRBV5-1; j_call: TRBJ2-1; cdr3_aa: ASSLAGPAGWGYNEQF
v_call: TRBV6-1; j_call: TRBJ2-7; cdr3_aa: ASSEAYSYEQY
v_call: TRBV7-9; j_call: TRBJ2-1; cdr3_aa: ASSPRDRGYNEQF
v_call: TRBV27; j_call: TRBJ2-2; cdr3_aa: ASSLSDTGELF
v_call: TRBV4-1; j_call: TRBJ2-7; cdr3_aa: ASSLRLALSGTYEQY
v_call: TRBV19; j_call: TRBJ1-1; cdr3_aa: ASSRQGPGNTEAF
v_call: TRBV6-5; j_call: TRBJ1-1; cdr3_aa: ASSHPAMNTEAF
v_call: TRBV6-1; j_call: TRBJ2-7; cdr3_aa: ASSSGLAGSYEQY
v_call: TRBV5-6; j_call: TRBJ1-2; cdr3_aa: ASSLEWDGGYT
v_call: TRBV4-1; j_call: TRBJ2-7; cdr3_aa: ASSQEAIAARPYEQY
v_call: TRBV28; j_call: TRBJ2-5; cdr3_aa: ASSLMGETQY
v_call: TRBV5-4; j_call: TRBJ2-5; cdr3_aa: ASSLGGEGPETQY
v_call: TRBV4-1; j_call: TRBJ2-1; cdr3_aa: ASSQGWDRVNEQF
v_call: TRBV6-1; j_call: TRBJ1-2; cdr3_aa: ASRTGQGPNYGYT
v_call: TRBV28; j_call: TRBJ1-5; cdr3_aa: ASRPAGVNQPQH
v_call: TRBV28; j_call: TRBJ2-3; cdr3_aa: ASSLCRQGLCTQY
v_call: TRBV9; j_call: TRBJ2-1; cdr3_aa: ASSVRRDRVINEQF
v_call: TRBV6-5; j_call: TRBJ1-5; cdr3_aa: ASSRRDRESQPQH
v_call: TRBV30; j_call: TRBJ1-1; cdr3_aa: AWSTGASEAF
v_call: TRBV5-6; j_call: TRBJ2-7; cdr3_aa: ASSLAYGTDTYEQY
v_call: TRBV19; j_call: TRBJ2-5; cdr3_aa: ASSGSQGAETQY
v_call: TRBV6-5; j_call: TRBJ2-5; cdr3_aa: ATGPRETQY
v_call: TRBV28; j_call: TRBJ2-3; cdr3_aa: ASSLLEGSTDTQY
v_call: TRBV6-1; j_call: TRBJ2-5; cdr3_aa: ASRPGLQETQY
v_call: TRBV28; j_call: TRBJ2-5; cdr3_aa: ASSPPRTGGAETQY
v_call: TRBV11-2; j_call: TRBJ1-1; cdr3_aa: ASSLGDSWNTEAF
v_call: TRBV23-1; j_call: TRBJ1-2; cdr3_aa: ASPYGTGRNGYT
v_call: TRBV6-6; j_call: TRBJ2-1; cdr3_aa: ASSDGTSGGEQF
v_call: TRBV15; j_call: TRBJ2-1; cdr3_aa: ATRVAGYNEQF
v_call: TRBV7-6; j_call: TRBJ1-1; cdr3_aa: ASSKTVFTEAF